Each of the 22 T cell receptor beta chains below was sequenced from the same sample in a study of cytomegalovirus exposure and HLA in healthy donors. 60 Vbeta and 13 Jbeta primers were used in PCR. Data came from immunoSEQ multiplex PCR; TCRdb stores just in-frame clones and leaves some out. The data show around 150,000 clones, with about four fifths seen just once and 13% held by the top ten. Sequencing was done on a sample of PBMCs. The receptor source for this set is a woman between 50 and 59 years old in good health and CMV-seronegative.

The chain has TRBV7-9 and TRBJ1-3, with D hard to call. CDR1 and CDR2 (germline): SEHNR, FQNEAQ (reference sequence). The CDR3 contains 16 residues. The ends were cut back, 3 bases at V and 0 bases at J, with 12 bases in the middle. The CDR3 nucleotides read TGTGCCAGCAGCTTTCGGAGTCCCAGCTCTGGAAACACCATATATTTT. It codes for CASSFRSPSSGNTIYF.

This chain connects TRBV19 to TRBJ2-4; tentative D call: TRBD2 (6 bases). The V gene lost 7 bases and the J gene lost 3 bases, with 16 bases spanning the gap. Germline lookup yields CDR1 LNHDA and CDR2 SQIVND (reference sequence). The CDR3 length is 15 residues. The CDR3 region has the DNA TGTGCCAGTAATTCGGGACGGGGAGGCAAAAACATTCAGTACTTC. It is translated as CASNSGRGGKNIQYF.

This chain connects TRBV9 to TRBJ2-3; 7 nucleotides match TRBD2. Germline assignment: CDR1 SGDLS and CDR2 YYNGEE. The CDR3 is 16 residues long. The J segment lost 2 bases and the V segment lost 1 base, leaving 7 bases of the junction unmatched. The CDR3 bases are TGTGCCAGCAGCGTATTGGGACTATCCTCCACAGATACGCAGTATTTT. As protein: CASSVLGLSSTDTQYF. The entire variable domain, with the rest obtained from reference TRBV9 and TRBJ2-3, is as follows: DSGVTQTPKHLITATGQRVTLRCSPRSGDLSVYWYQQSLDQGLQFLIQYYNGEERAKGNILERFSAQQFPDLHSELNLSSLELGDSALYFCASSVLGLSSTDTQYFGPGTRLTVL.

For the CDR3, the DNA is TGTGCCAGCAGCTCCCCCGGACTAGCCGGGAGAAGGTACATTCAGTACTTC. As protein: CASSSPGLAGRRYIQYF. The rearrangement links TRBV7-2 to TRBJ2-4; 8 bases match TRBD2. The germline V gene has CDR1 SGHTA and CDR2 FQGNSA. This CDR3 contains 17 residues. Unmatched junction bases numbered 16, after V lost 4 bases and J lost 8 bases. Looking up the rest from reference TRBV7-2 and TRBJ2-4 gives the full variable domain: GAGVSQSPSNKVTEKGKDVELRCDPISGHTALYWYRQSLGQGLEFLIYFQGNSAPDKSGLPSDRFSAERTGGSVSTLTIQRTQQEDSAVYLCASSSPGLAGRRYIQYFGAGTRLSVL.

The V and J genes are TRBV7-9 and TRBJ1-2; tentatively, D is TRBD1 (5 bases). Germline-derived CDR1 and CDR2 are SEHNR and FQNEAQ (reference sequence). This CDR3 is built from 10 residues. V was clipped by 6 bases and J by 14 bases, with 13 bases between them. CDR3 amino acids: CASSPDILTF. The CDR3 DNA is TGTGCCAGCAGTCCGGACATTTTGACCTTC.

This sequence joins TRBV6-1 and TRBJ2-3, with 7 positions matching TRBD1. This CDR3 comprises 12 residues. Per the germline V gene, CDR1 is MNHNS and CDR2 is SASEGT. V gave up 6 bases and J gave up 5 bases; unmatched junction bases: 2. Here the CDR3 DNA reads TGTGCCAGCAGCTGGGACAGAGATACGCAGTATTTT. Translating gives CASSWDRDTQYF.

This chain connects TRBV5-1 to TRBJ1-4, with TRBD1 identical over 8 bases. The CDR3 consists of 15 residues. Germline V lookup: CDR1 SGHRS, CDR2 YFSETQ. The junction had 4 bases not matched to a gene; V was cut back by 2 bases and J by 4 bases. The CDR3 loop is CASSLGQGLNEKLFF. CDR3 bases: TGCGCCAGCAGCTTAGGACAGGGCCTTAATGAAAAACTGTTTTTT. Combining the CDR3 with reference TRBV5-1 and TRBJ1-4 gives the whole variable domain KAGVTQTPRYLIKTRGQQVTLSCSPISGHRSVSWYQQTPGQGLQFLFEYFSETQRNKGNFPGRFSGRQFSNSRSEMNVSTLELGDSALYLCASSLGQGLNEKLFFGSGTQLSVL.

This chain links TRBV14 with TRBJ1-1; TRBD1 matches 8 bases. CDR1 and CDR2 (germline): SGHDN, FVKESK. The CDR3 runs 16 residues. With 3 bases clipped from V and 3 bases from J, the junction kept 9 bases outside the gene matches. The chain's CDR3 is CASSQRGDRGYTEAFF. In DNA, the CDR3 is TGTGCCAGCAGCCAGAGAGGTGACAGGGGATACACTGAAGCTTTCTTT.

The chain recombines TRBV28 with TRBJ2-7; D is possibly TRBD2 (5 bases). The CDR3 has 17 amino acids. V lost 6 bases and J lost 3, with 24 bases in between. Germline values: CDR1 MDHEN, CDR2 SYDVKM. The CDR3 protein is CASSQLIGMGSGYEQYF. The CDR3 DNA follows: TGTGCCAGCAGCCAATTGATCGGGATGGGATCGGGCTACGAGCAGTACTTC.

The J gene is TRBJ2-5, the V gene TRBV29-1, with a tentative D call TRBD2 (5 bases). Germline V gives CDR1 SQVTM, CDR2 ANQGSEA. Trimming left V 0 bases short and J 5 bases short, with 16 bases between. The CDR3 is 15 amino acids. In nucleotides, the CDR3 is TGCAGCGTTGAAGATCCGTTCGGGGTACTGGAGACCCAGTACTTC. Translating gives CSVEDPFGVLETQYF.

This rearrangement joins TRBV11-2 to TRBJ2-7, with 9 bases matching TRBD2. Trimming at V came to 1 base and at J to 5 bases, leaving 6 bases not matched to a gene. Germline CDR1 and CDR2: SGHAT and FQNNGV. This CDR3 contains 15 residues. The CDR3 bases are TGTGCCAGCAGCTTAGCCGGCGGGGGGGCCGACGAGCAGTACTTC. It specifies CASSLAGGGADEQYF.

This chain uses TRBV5-1 with TRBJ2-1, with D tentatively TRBD1 (6 bases). The V end lost 0 bases, the J end lost 3 bases, and 13 bases lay between the germline ends. Per the germline V gene, CDR1 is SGHRS and CDR2 is YFSETQ. The length of the CDR3 is 16 residues. DNA of the CDR3: TGCGCCAGCAGCTTGGAGTTACAGGGATTCTACAATGAGCAGTTCTTC. This gives the protein CASSLELQGFYNEQFF.

This chain links TRBV10-3 with TRBJ1-5; D uncertain. V gave up 6 bases and J gave up 5 bases, with 17 bases separating them. The CDR3 loop spans 15 amino acids. CDR1 and CDR2 from the germline V gene are ENHRY and SYGVKD. This CDR3 is CAIRDSTGEHQPQHF. CDR3 bases: TGTGCCATCAGAGACTCGACTGGGGAGCATCAGCCCCAGCATTTT.

The chain has TRBV19 and TRBJ1-5; D not resolved. The V end lost 3 bases, the J end lost 4 bases, and 16 bases lay between the germline ends. Germline assignment: CDR1 LNHDA and CDR2 SQIVND (reference sequence). CDR3 size: 16 residues. The CDR3 reads CASSIHGRLNNQPQHF. The CDR3 DNA reads TGTGCCAGTAGTATTCATGGCAGGCTGAATAATCAGCCCCAGCATTTT.

The chain uses TRBV7-8 and TRBJ2-3; D gene ambiguous. CDR1 is SGHVS, CDR2 FQNEAQ, per germline. CDR3 length: 13 amino acids. Trimming removed 3 bases from V and 1 base from J, with 5 bases in between. This CDR3 reads CASSFPGTDTQYF. CDR3 in DNA: TGTGCCAGCAGCTTTCCCGGCACAGATACGCAGTATTTT. Full variable domain (outside the CDR3, taken from reference TRBV7-8 and TRBJ2-3): GAGVSQSPRYKVAKRGQDVALRCDPISGHVSLFWYQQALGQGPEFLTYFQNEAQLDKSGLPSDRFFAERPEGSVSTLKIQRTQQEDSAVYLCASSFPGTDTQYFGPGTRLTVL.

The chain has TRBV7-9 and TRBJ1-3, with 11 bases aligning to TRBD1. The CDR3 runs 17 residues. The germline CDR1 and CDR2 sequences are SEHNR and FQNEAQ (reference sequence). Unmatched junction bases numbered 13, after V lost 5 bases and J lost 7 bases. In nucleotides, the CDR3 is TGTGCCAGCAGCAAAACGATCAGGACAGGGGGCGAGAACACCATATATTTT. Translation gives CASSKTIRTGGENTIYF.

The chain recombines TRBV7-2 with TRBJ2-6; tentative D call: TRBD2 (6 bases). Germline CDR1 and CDR2: SGHTA and FQGNSA. Trimming took off 0 bases at V and 1 base at J, with 7 bases between the two ends. The CDR3 runs to 16 residues. The CDR3 DNA reads TGTGCCAGCAGCTTAGCGCGGGGATCTGGGGCCAACGTCCTGACTTTC. Amino acid sequence: CASSLARGSGANVLTF.

Only one count was recorded for this clone. This chain connects TRBV7-2 to TRBJ2-7; 7 nucleotides align to TRBD2. The CDR3 is 14 residues long. The trim removed 5 bases at V and 8 bases at J, leaving 12 bases unmatched. CDR1 and CDR2 from the germline V gene are SGHTA and FQGNSA. CDR3 in amino acids: CASSPGPGLPKQYF. For the CDR3, the DNA is TGTGCCAGCAGCCCCGGGCCGGGACTACCGAAGCAGTACTTC.

V usage is TRBV5-1 and J usage is TRBJ2-5; TRBD1 agrees at 11 bases. The CDR3 runs to 15 residues. CDR1 and CDR2 (germline): SGHRS, YFSETQ. With 3 bases clipped from V and 4 bases from J, the junction kept 5 bases outside the gene matches. The CDR3 coding sequence is TGCGCCAGCAGCTCCCTCGGGACAGGGGGAGAGACCCAGTACTTC. Protein: CASSSLGTGGETQYF.

This chain links TRBV18 with TRBJ2-1; D not resolved. The length of the CDR3 is 14 residues. Germline loops: CDR1 KGHSH, CDR2 LQKENI. Trimming left V 0 bases short and J 8 bases short, with 11 bases between. The CDR3 DNA follows: TGTGCCAGCTCACCACCCTCCCTTCAGGATGAGCAGTTCTTC. Its protein is CASSPPSLQDEQFF. Variable domain in full (rest from reference TRBV18 and TRBJ2-1): NAGVMQNPRHLVRRRGQEARLRCSPMKGHSHVYWYRQLPEEGLKFMVYLQKENIIDESGMPKERFSAEFPKEGPSILRIQQVVRGDSAAYFCASSPPSLQDEQFFGPGTRLTVL.

The V call is TRBV2, the J call TRBJ1-2, with 12 bases that match TRBD1. V shed 7 bases, J shed 3 bases, and the junction held 9 bases outside the gene matches. Germline CDR1 SNHLY, CDR2 FYNNEI. The CDR3 runs 16 residues. CDR3: CASTTRGQGAYYGYTF. CDR3 coding DNA: TGTGCCAGCACTACTAGGGGACAGGGGGCTTACTATGGCTACACCTTC.

V usage is TRBV30 and J usage is TRBJ2-3, with a weak D call TRBD2 (5 bases). CDR1 is GTSNPN, CDR2 SVGIG, per germline (reference sequence). The ends were cut back, 4 bases at V and 6 bases at J, with 20 bases in the middle. There are 15 residues in the CDR3. The CDR3 protein is CAWTPSGPSGDTQYF. The CDR3 DNA sequence: TGTGCCTGGACCCCTTCCGGCCCTTCGGGGGATACGCAGTATTTT.